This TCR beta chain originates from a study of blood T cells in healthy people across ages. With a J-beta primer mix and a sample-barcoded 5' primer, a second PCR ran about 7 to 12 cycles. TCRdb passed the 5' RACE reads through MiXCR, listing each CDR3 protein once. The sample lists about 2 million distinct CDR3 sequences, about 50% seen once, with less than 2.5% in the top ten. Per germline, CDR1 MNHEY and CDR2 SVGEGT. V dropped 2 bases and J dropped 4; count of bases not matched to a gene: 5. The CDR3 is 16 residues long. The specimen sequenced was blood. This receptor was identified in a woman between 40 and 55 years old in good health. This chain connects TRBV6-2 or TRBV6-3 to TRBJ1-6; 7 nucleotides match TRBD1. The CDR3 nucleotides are TGTGCCAGCAGTTACCTCGGGACAGCATATAATTCACCCCTCCACTTT. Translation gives CASSYLGTAYNSPLHF.